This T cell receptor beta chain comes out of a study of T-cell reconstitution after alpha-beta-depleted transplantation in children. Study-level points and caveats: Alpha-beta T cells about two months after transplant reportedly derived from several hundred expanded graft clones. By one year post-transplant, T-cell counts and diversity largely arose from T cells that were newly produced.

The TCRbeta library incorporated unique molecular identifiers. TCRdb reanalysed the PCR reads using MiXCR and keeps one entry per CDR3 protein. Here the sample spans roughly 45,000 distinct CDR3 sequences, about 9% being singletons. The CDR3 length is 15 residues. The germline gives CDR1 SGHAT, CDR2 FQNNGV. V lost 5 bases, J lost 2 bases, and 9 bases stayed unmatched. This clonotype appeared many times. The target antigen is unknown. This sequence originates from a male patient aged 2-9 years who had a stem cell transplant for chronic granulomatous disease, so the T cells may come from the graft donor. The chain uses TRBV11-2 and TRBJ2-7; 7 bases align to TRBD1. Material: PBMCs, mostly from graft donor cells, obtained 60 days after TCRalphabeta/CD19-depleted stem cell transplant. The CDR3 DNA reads TGTGCCAGCAGCGCCTCGCGACAGGGTACCTACGAGCAGTACTTC. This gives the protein CASSASRQGTYEQYF.